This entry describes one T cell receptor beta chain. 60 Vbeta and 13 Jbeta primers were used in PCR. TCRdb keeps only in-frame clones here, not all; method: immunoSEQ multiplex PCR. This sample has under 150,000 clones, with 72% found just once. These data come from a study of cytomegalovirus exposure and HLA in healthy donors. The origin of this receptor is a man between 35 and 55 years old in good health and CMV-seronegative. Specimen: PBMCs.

This CDR3 reads CASSLGVGGRMEQYF. The CDR3, as DNA: TGTGCCAGCAGCTTAGGAGTGGGAGGGAGGATGGAGCAGTACTTC. The V and J genes are TRBV7-2 and TRBJ2-7, with TRBD2 identical over 7 bases. Losses at the gene ends were 1 base for V and 7 bases for J; bases not matched to a gene: 10. Germline CDR1 SGHTA, CDR2 FQGNSA. The CDR3 spans 15 residues.